This T cell receptor beta chain was documented in a study of molecular identifiers for immune sequencing clone quantification. TCRdb analysed the PCR reads with MiXCR anew, one entry per CDR3 protein. Among approximately 550,000 distinct CDR3 sequences listed, roughly 26% were seen once. The CDR3 runs to 15 residues. V was trimmed by 0 bases and J by 5 bases, leaving 13 bases between them. Input material: naive CD8+ T cells from blood, with Jurkat cell RNA spiked in. Stated subset: FACS-sorted CD8+CD4-CCR7+CD45RA+ naive T cells. The clonotype was recovered from a human donor in good health. Some libraries in this study had Jurkat cell RNA spiked in. V usage is TRBV12-3 or TRBV12-4 and J usage is TRBJ1-2; D unclear. The CDR3 spells CASSLATTSLYGYTF. The CDR3 DNA follows: TGTGCCAGCAGTTTAGCTACGACAAGCTTATATGGCTACACCTTC.